One and the same sample provided the 25 T cell receptor beta chains below, sequenced in a study of a mutant IDH1 vaccine in newly diagnosed glioma (dated by TCRdb to about 2021). Libraries were prepared through the immunoSEQ multiplex PCR assay. Imported from immuneACCESS, the table was reduced by TCRdb to in-frame sequences with V and J called. These copies leave out some clones; in studies compared against another copy, an unresolved V gene accounts for under half, and the cause of the remainder is not known. The sample has 50,000 to 60,000 clones on record, roughly 80% of them singletons. The top ten clonotypes cover about 6.3% of the sample. The sample's time point label is to be understood as: week 23, last vaccination. A 20-mer mutant IDH1 peptide at 300 micrograms in Montanide made up each vaccine dose, which was injected subcutaneously together with topical imiquimod. Which antigens these TCRs recognize remains unknown.

Material: PBMCs, obtained from a glioma patient whose treatment included an IDH1 peptide vaccine. These receptors came from a man between 40 and 49 years old with glioma.

The table lists this clone with a count of one. The genes are TRBV12-5 and TRBJ1-6, with 7 bases lining up with TRBD1. With 1 base clipped from V and 8 bases from J, the junction kept 8 bases outside the gene matches. CDR3 length equals 16 residues. Germline V gives CDR1 LGHNT, CDR2 FRNRAP. CDR3 DNA: TGTGCTAGTGGTTTGGGAAGACAGGGCGTAGATTCACCCCTCCACTTT. Amino acids: CASGLGRQGVDSPLHF.

The chain employs TRBV9 and TRBJ2-1; possible D gene TRBD2, 6 bases. Trimming pared 0 bases from V and 6 bases from J, leaving 10 bases between. Germline-derived CDR1 and CDR2 are SGDLS and YYNGEE. CDR3 length: 14 residues. The CDR3 spells CASSVVADLNEQFF. The CDR3 bases are TGTGCCAGCAGCGTAGTAGCGGACCTCAATGAGCAGTTCTTC.

This chain uses TRBV5-8 with TRBJ2-3, with 11 bases that match TRBD2. With 1 base clipped from V and 4 bases from J, the junction kept 8 bases outside the gene matches. This CDR3 is 17 amino acids long. Germline V CDR1 and CDR2: SGHTS, YDEGEE. The CDR3 protein is CASSLRLAGMGADTQYF. CDR3 coding DNA: TGTGCCAGCAGCTTGAGACTAGCGGGGATGGGGGCAGATACGCAGTATTTT.

The V gene is TRBV2, the J gene TRBJ1-4, with TRBD1 identical over 7 bases. CDR1 and CDR2 (germline): SNHLY, FYNNEI. The CDR3 is made up of 13 amino acids. Unmatched junction bases numbered 1, after V lost 6 bases and J lost 3 bases. The CDR3 protein is CASSGQANEKLFF. The CDR3, as DNA: TGTGCCAGCAGCGGACAGGCTAATGAAAAACTGTTTTTT. The full variable domain, its missing parts supplied by reference TRBV2 and TRBJ1-4, is EPEVTQTPSHQVTQMGQEVILRCVPISNHLYFYWYRQILGQKVEFLVSFYNNEISEKSEIFDDQFSVERPDGSNFTLKIRSTKLEDSAMYFCASSGQANEKLFFGSGTQLSVL.

The CDR3 coding sequence is TGTGCCAGCAGCGAGCGGGACTGGAACACTGAAGCTTTCTTT. Translated, it gives CASSERDWNTEAFF. The chain carries TRBV6-5 and TRBJ1-1; TRBD1 might be the D (5 bases). CDR1 and CDR2 from the germline V gene are MNHEY and SVGAGI. This CDR3 has 14 amino acids. V was clipped by 6 bases and J by 1 base, with 12 bases between them.

This chain connects TRBV2 to TRBJ2-5; TRBD2 matches at 10 bases. With 2 bases clipped from V and 1 base from J, the junction kept 7 bases outside the gene matches. The CDR3 consists of 17 residues. In germline, CDR1 is SNHLY, CDR2 FYNNEI. The CDR3 protein is CASSEFGSGGSQETQYF. The CDR3 DNA follows: TGTGCCAGCAGTGAATTTGGTAGCGGGGGGTCCCAAGAGACCCAGTACTTC.

The chain couples TRBV30 to TRBJ1-6; 11 bases line up with TRBD1. CDR3 length equals 13 residues. Looked up from germline, CDR1 is GTSNPN and CDR2 is SVGIG (reference sequence). V was pared by 5 bases and J by 9 bases, with 3 bases of the junction left unmatched. The CDR3 here is CAWWTGGLSPLHF. The CDR3 DNA is TGTGCCTGGTGGACAGGGGGCCTTTCACCCCTCCACTTT. Full variable domain (missing parts from reference TRBV30 and TRBJ1-6): SQTIHQWPATLVQPVGSPLSLECTVEGTSNPNLYWYRQAAGRGLQLLFYSVGIGQISSEVPQNLSASRPQDRQFILSSKKLLLSDSGFYLCAWWTGGLSPLHFGNGTRLTVT.

The CDR3 DNA follows: TGTGCCAGCAGCCAATCCAGGGTCACAGATACGCAGTATTTT. Its translation is CASSQSRVTDTQYF. The chain has TRBV14 and TRBJ2-3, with TRBD1 as a possible D gene (5 bases). The germline V gene has CDR1 SGHDN and CDR2 FVKESK. CDR3 size: 14 residues. V shed 2 bases and J shed 2 bases, with 8 bases lying between them.

The J gene is TRBJ2-2, the V gene TRBV10-1; 8 bases agree with TRBD2. Trimming at V came to 0 bases and at J to 0 bases, leaving 3 bases not matched to a gene. CDR3 size: 17 residues. Germline V gives CDR1 WNHNN, CDR2 SYGVQD (reference sequence). DNA of the CDR3: TGCGCCAGCAGTGAGTCGATCGGGGGGGCGAACACCGGGGAGCTGTTTTTT. Amino acids: CASSESIGGANTGELFF.

The rearrangement links TRBV19 to TRBJ1-4, with no clear D. The ends were cut back, 8 bases at V and 7 bases at J, with 11 bases in the middle. The CDR3 runs to 12 residues. Per the germline V gene, CDR1 is LNHDA and CDR2 is SQIVND (reference sequence). CDR3 nucleotide sequence: TGTGCCAGTTGGCAACCACCTGAAAAACTGTTTTTT. It yields the protein CASWQPPEKLFF.

The chain carries TRBV18 and TRBJ1-5; D uncertain. Trimming removed 1 base at V and 0 bases at J, with 13 bases between. The germline gives CDR1 KGHSH, CDR2 LQKENI. The CDR3 is made up of 17 amino acids. The CDR3 DNA follows: TGTGCCAGCTCACCACTCCGGGCCAAAAATAGCAATCAGCCCCAGCATTTT. Its protein is CASSPLRAKNSNQPQHF.

CDR3 sequence reads: CASSPGTGGQPQHF. The CDR3, as DNA: TGTGCCAGCAGTCCCGGGACAGGGGGTCAGCCCCAGCATTTT. This chain uses TRBV28 with TRBJ1-5; 11 bases match TRBD1. In germline, CDR1 is MDHEN, CDR2 SYDVKM. CDR3 size: 14 residues. Losses at the gene ends were 5 bases for V and 6 bases for J; bases not matched to a gene: 3. Filled out from reference TRBV28 and TRBJ1-5, the complete variable domain reads DVKVTQSSRYLVKRTGEKVFLECVQDMDHENMFWYRQDPGLGLRLIYFSYDVKMKEKGDIPEGYSVSREKKERFSLILESASTNQTSMYLCASSPGTGGQPQHFGDGTRLSIL.

The chain carries TRBV7-9 and TRBJ2-2, with D maybe TRBD2 (5 bases). V gave up 6 bases and J gave up 4 bases, with 18 bases separating them. The CDR3 has 16 residues. Germline CDR1 reads SEHNR; CDR2 reads FQNEAQ (reference sequence). CDR3 in DNA: TGTGCCAGCAGAACGAGAGGGATCGATGGCACCGGGGAGCTGTTTTTT. This encodes CASRTRGIDGTGELFF.

The chain couples TRBV14 to TRBJ1-1; tentatively, D is TRBD1 (5 bases). This CDR3 is built from 16 residues. Looked up from germline, CDR1 is SGHDN and CDR2 is FVKESK. Trimming stripped 2 bases from V and 1 base from J, with 14 bases between. Here the CDR3 DNA reads TGTGCCAGCAGCCAATCGGGGGTCGCCCCGAACACTGAAGCTTTCTTT. It yields the protein CASSQSGVAPNTEAFF.

This rearrangement joins TRBV9 to TRBJ2-3, with D unresolved. Trimming took 4 bases from V and 6 from J, leaving 18 bases between them. CDR1 is SGDLS, CDR2 YYNGEE, per germline. The length of the CDR3 is 15 residues. The CDR3 sequence: CASSPQPLNYDTQYF. Here the CDR3 DNA reads TGTGCCAGCAGCCCCCAGCCTCTCAACTACGATACGCAGTATTTT.

The chain employs TRBV19 and TRBJ1-2; weak D call: TRBD1 (6 bases). Germline loops: CDR1 LNHDA, CDR2 SQIVND (reference sequence). CDR3 length: 14 residues. V dropped 0 bases and J dropped 3 bases, with 8 bases sitting between them. Here the CDR3 DNA reads TGTGCCAGTAGTATAGAGGGGGCGGACTATGGCTACACCTTC. Translating it yields CASSIEGADYGYTF.

The chain couples TRBV9 to TRBJ1-6; D is unresolved. The length of the CDR3 is 20 residues. The ends were cut back, 0 bases at V and 4 bases at J, with 23 bases in the middle. Germline-derived CDR1 and CDR2 are SGDLS and YYNGEE. The CDR3 nucleotides read TGTGCCAGCAGCGTAGCCCGACGGGCAGGACTCCCCACTTATAATTCACCCCTCCACTTT. It yields the protein CASSVARRAGLPTYNSPLHF.

V is TRBV6-5 and J is TRBJ2-7; TRBD1 agrees at 7 bases. The ends lost 6 bases at V and 5 bases at J; junction bases unmatched: 4. This CDR3 comprises 12 residues. Germline CDR1 MNHEY, CDR2 SVGAGI. The CDR3 region has the DNA TGTGCCAGCAGCCCCGACAGGGACGAGCAGTACTTC. Encoded protein: CASSPDRDEQYF.

CDR3 residues: CASSSDDPADDTEAFF. In DNA, the CDR3 is TGTGCCAGCAGTTCCGACGATCCTGCTGACGACACTGAAGCTTTCTTT. This chain links TRBV6-5 with TRBJ1-1, with D uncertain. CDR3 length: 16 residues. V was trimmed by 4 bases and J by 3 bases, leaving 18 bases between them. Germline V gene data show CDR1 as MNHEY and CDR2 as SVGAGI.

V gene TRBV6-6 combines with J gene TRBJ2-5, with a weak D call TRBD2 (6 bases). Trimming took 7 bases from V and 1 from J, leaving 19 bases between them. Germline loops: CDR1 MNHNY, CDR2 SVGAGI (reference sequence). The CDR3 is 16 amino acids. The CDR3 region has the DNA TGTGCCAGCACCTACTGGGCGGGACCCACCCAAGAGACCCAGTACTTC. It is translated as CASTYWAGPTQETQYF.

The chain carries TRBV27 and TRBJ1-4; D is ambiguous. Germline V gene lookup returns CDR1 MNHEY and CDR2 SMNVEV (reference sequence). The CDR3 runs to 16 residues. The V and J ends lost 6 bases and 0 bases respectively, with 14 bases between them. In DNA, the CDR3 is TGTGCCAGCAGACGCGCCGTAGGAACAACTAATGAAAAACTGTTTTTT. Amino acids: CASRRAVGTTNEKLFF.

The genes are TRBV6-6 and TRBJ2-7; 8 bases are a match to TRBD1. Per germline, CDR1 MNHNY and CDR2 SVGAGI (reference sequence). After removal of 7 bases from V and 2 bases from J, the junction contained 10 bases not matched to a gene. The CDR3 totals 15 residues. The CDR3 nucleotides read TGTGCCAGCACCTCGGGACAGGAAGGCACCTACGAGCAGTACTTC. It specifies CASTSGQEGTYEQYF.

The chain carries TRBV6-5 and TRBJ2-5, with TRBD2 as a possible D gene (5 bases). Germline CDR1 MNHEY, CDR2 SVGAGI. Trimming stripped 7 bases from V and 4 bases from J, with 19 bases between. The CDR3 sequence is 15 residues long. The DNA for the CDR3 is TGTGCCAGCACCTCCATGCGGGCCGGCTTAGAGACCCAGTACTTC. Its protein is CASTSMRAGLETQYF.

The chain combines TRBV1 with TRBJ2-1; the table calls TRBD2, which could not be checked here. TRBV1 is marked as a pseudogene. This CDR3 is built from 16 residues. CDR3 sequence: CTSSQVGRGGRDEQFF. The CDR3 DNA reads as TGCACCAGCAGCCAAGTGGGGCGGGGGGGCAGGGATGAGCAGTTCTTC.

The chain combines TRBV11-2 with TRBJ1-3; D is unresolved. This CDR3 is built from 15 residues. V lost 5 bases and J lost 0, with 11 bases in between. CDR1 and CDR2 (germline): SGHAT, FQNNGV. CDR3 in DNA: TGTGCCAGCAGCCCGGACGGTTACTCTGGAAACACCATATATTTT. This translates into CASSPDGYSGNTIYF.